The following is a TCR beta chain sequence with its context. This specimen belongs to a study of blood T cell repertoires in COVID-19. Produced via immunoSEQ multiplex PCR; TCRdb's table is partial and in-frame only. This sample yields about 38,000 clones, of which around 90% are seen a single time; roughly 4.3% belongs to the top ten. Germline assignment: CDR1 SGHDN and CDR2 FVKESK. The CDR3 sequence is 14 residues long. The germline V and J ends were trimmed by 4 bases and 4 bases, with 12 bases remaining between them. This rearrangement joins TRBV14 to TRBJ2-3; TRBD1 might be the D (5 bases). The material sequenced was peripheral blood. The sequence was obtained from a man aged 55 to 70 with COVID-19, enrolled during active disease. CDR3 region: CASSPFAQADTQYF. The DNA of the CDR3 is TGTGCCAGCAGCCCTTTCGCACAGGCAGATACGCAGTATTTT. The complete variable domain, with remaining parts taken from reference TRBV14 and TRBJ2-3, reads EAGVTQFPSHSVIEKGQTVTLRCDPISGHDNLYWYRRVMGKEIKFLLHFVKESKQDESGMPNNRFLAERTGGTYSTLKVQPAELEDSGVYFCASSPFAQADTQYFGPGTRLTVL.